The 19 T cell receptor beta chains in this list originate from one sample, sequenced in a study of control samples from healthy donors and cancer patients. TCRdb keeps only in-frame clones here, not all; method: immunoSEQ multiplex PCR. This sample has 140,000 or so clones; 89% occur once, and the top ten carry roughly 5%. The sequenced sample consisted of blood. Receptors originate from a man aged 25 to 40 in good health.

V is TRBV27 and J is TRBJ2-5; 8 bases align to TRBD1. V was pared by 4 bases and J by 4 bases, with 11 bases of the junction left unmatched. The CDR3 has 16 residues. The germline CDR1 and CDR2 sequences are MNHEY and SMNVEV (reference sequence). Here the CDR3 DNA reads TGTGCCAGCAGTTCAGGACAGGGTTTTATGGGAGAGACCCAGTACTTC. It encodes CASSSGQGFMGETQYF.

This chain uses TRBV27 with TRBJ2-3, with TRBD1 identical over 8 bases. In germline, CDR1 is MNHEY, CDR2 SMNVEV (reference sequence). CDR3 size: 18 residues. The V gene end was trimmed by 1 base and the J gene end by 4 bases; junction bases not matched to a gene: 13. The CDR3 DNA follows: TGTGCCAGCAGTTTATACTCGGGACAGGCCGGTGCGGCAGATACGCAGTATTTT. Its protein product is CASSLYSGQAGAADTQYF.

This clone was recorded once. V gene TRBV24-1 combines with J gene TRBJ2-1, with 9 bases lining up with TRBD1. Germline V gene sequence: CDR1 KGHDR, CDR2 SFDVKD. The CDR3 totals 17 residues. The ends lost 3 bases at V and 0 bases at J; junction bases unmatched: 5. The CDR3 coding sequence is TGTGCCACCAGTGATAACAGGGGGCCAACCTCCTACAATGAGCAGTTCTTC. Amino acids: CATSDNRGPTSYNEQFF.

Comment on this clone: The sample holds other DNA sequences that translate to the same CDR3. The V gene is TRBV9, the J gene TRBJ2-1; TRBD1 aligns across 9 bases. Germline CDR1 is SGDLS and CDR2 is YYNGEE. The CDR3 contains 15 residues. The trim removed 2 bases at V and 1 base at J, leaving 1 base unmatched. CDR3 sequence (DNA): TGTGCCAGCAGCGTCGGACAGGGGTCCTACAATGAGCAGTTCTTC. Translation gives CASSVGQGSYNEQFF.

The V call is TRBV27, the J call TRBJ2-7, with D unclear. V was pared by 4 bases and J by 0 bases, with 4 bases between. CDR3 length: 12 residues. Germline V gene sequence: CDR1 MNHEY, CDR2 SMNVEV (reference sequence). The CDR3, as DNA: TGTGCCAGCAGTTGGAACTCCTACGAGCAGTACTTC. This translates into CASSWNSYEQYF.

Written as DNA, the CDR3 is TGTGCCAGCAGTAACCTCTACGAGCAGTACTTC. It is translated as CASSNLYEQYF. This sequence joins TRBV6-5 and TRBJ2-7; D is ambiguous. The CDR3 consists of 11 residues. Trimming removed 5 bases from V and 3 bases from J, with 5 bases in between. Looked up from germline, CDR1 is MNHEY and CDR2 is SVGAGI.

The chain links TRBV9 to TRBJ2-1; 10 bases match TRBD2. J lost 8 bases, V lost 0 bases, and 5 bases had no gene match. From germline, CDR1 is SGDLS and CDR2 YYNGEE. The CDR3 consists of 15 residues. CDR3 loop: CASSVGAGGPYEQFF. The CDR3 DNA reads TGTGCCAGCAGCGTAGGAGCGGGAGGGCCCTATGAGCAGTTCTTC. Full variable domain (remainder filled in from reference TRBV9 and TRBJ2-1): DSGVTQTPKHLITATGQRVTLRCSPRSGDLSVYWYQQSLDQGLQFLIQYYNGEERAKGNILERFSAQQFPDLHSELNLSSLELGDSALYFCASSVGAGGPYEQFFGPGTRLTVL.

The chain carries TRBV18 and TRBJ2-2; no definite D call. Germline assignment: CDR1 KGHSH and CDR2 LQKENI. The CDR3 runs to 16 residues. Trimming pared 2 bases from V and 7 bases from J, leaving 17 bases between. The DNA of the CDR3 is TGTGCCAGCTCACCAATCAGTCCGCTTCTGGACGGGGAGCTGTTTTTT. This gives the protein CASSPISPLLDGELFF.

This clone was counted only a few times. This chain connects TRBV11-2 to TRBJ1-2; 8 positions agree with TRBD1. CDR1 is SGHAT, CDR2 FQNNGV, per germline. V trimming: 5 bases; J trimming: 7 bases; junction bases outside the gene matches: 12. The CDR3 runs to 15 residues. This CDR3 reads CASSTQSGRGLGYTF. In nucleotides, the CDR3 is TGTGCCAGCAGCACTCAATCCGGCAGGGGGCTTGGCTACACCTTC.

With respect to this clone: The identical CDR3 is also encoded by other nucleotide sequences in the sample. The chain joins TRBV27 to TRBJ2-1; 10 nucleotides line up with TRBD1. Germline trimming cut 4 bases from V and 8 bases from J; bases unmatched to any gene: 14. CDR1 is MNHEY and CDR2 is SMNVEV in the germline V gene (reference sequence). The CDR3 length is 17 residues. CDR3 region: CASSSNYLRDRGHEQFF. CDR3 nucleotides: TGTGCCAGCAGTTCAAACTACCTCCGGGACAGGGGACATGAGCAGTTCTTC.

The CDR3 nucleotides are TGTGCCATCAGTGAGCTTGGCAATGAGCAGTTCTTC. The encoded protein is CAISELGNEQFF. The gene calls are TRBV10-3 and TRBJ2-1; D call uncertain. The CDR3 totals 12 residues. Germline-derived CDR1 and CDR2 are ENHRY and SYGVKD. Trimming left V 2 bases short and J 6 bases short, with 5 bases between.

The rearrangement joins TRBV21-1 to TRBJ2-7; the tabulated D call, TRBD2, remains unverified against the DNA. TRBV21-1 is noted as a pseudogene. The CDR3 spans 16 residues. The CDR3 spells CASSKEWEGLYYEQYF. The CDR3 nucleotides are TGTGCCAGCAGCAAAGAGTGGGAGGGGCTGTACTACGAGCAGTACTTC.

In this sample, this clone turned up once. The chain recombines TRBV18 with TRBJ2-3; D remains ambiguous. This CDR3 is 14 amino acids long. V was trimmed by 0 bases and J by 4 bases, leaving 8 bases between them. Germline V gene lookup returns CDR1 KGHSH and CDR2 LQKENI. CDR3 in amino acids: CASSPPVAADTQYF. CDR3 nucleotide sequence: TGTGCCAGCTCACCACCTGTGGCGGCAGATACGCAGTATTTT.

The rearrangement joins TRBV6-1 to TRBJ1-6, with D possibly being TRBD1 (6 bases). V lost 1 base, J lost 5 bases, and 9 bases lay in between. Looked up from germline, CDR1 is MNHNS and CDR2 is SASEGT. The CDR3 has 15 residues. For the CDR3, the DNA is TGTGCCAGCAGTGAAGGGACAGCACATAATTCACCCCTCCACTTT. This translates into CASSEGTAHNSPLHF.

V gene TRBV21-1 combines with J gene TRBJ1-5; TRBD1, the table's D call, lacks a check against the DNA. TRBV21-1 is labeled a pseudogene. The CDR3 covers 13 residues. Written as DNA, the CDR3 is TGTGCCAGCAGCAAAGAGACAAATCAGCCCCAGCATTTT. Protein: CASSKETNQPQHF.

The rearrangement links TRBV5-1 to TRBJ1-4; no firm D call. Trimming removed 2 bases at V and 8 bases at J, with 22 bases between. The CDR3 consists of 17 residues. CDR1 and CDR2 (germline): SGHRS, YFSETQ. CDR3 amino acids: CASSFGYEVTVQEKLFF. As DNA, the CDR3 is TGCGCCAGCAGCTTTGGTTATGAGGTTACGGTGCAGGAAAAACTGTTTTTT.

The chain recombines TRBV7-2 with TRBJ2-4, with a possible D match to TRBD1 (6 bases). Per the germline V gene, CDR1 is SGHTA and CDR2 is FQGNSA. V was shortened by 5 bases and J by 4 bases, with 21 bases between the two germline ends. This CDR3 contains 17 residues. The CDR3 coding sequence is TGTGCCAGCAGCGCCGCTTTAACAGGGTTTGGGAAAAACATTCAGTACTTC. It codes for CASSAALTGFGKNIQYF.

CDR3 sequence reads: CASSLDATGGYEQYF. For the CDR3, the DNA is TGTGCCAGCAGCTTAGATGCGACAGGGGGCTACGAGCAGTACTTC. The chain employs TRBV7-2 and TRBJ2-7; 9 bases are shared with TRBD1. CDR1 and CDR2 from the germline V gene are SGHTA and FQGNSA. CDR3 size: 15 residues. After removal of 1 base from V and 3 bases from J, the junction contained 4 bases not matched to a gene.

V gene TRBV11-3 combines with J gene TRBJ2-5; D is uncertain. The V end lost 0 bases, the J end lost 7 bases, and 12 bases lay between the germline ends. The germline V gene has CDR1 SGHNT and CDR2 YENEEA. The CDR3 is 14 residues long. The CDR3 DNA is TGTGCCAGCAGCTTAGAAAGGTCCGCCGGGACCCAGTACTTC. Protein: CASSLERSAGTQYF. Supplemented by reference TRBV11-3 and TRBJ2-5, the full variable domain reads EAGVVQSPRYKIIEKKQPVAFWCNPISGHNTLYWYLQNLGQGPELLIRYENEEAVDDSQLPKDRFSAERLKGVDSTLKIQPAELGDSAVYLCASSLERSAGTQYFGPGTRLLVL.